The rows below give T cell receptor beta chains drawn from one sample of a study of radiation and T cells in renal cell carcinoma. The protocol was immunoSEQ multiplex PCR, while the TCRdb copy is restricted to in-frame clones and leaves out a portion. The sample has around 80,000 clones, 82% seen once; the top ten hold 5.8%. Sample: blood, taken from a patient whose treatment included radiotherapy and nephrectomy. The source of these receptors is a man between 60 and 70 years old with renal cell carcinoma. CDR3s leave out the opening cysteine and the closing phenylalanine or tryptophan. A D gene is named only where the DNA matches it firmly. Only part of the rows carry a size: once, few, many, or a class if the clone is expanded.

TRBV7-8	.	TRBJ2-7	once	ASSLGVAYEQY
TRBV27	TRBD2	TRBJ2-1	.	ASSVASGFYNEQF
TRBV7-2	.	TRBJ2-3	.	ASSRSGAPRDTQY
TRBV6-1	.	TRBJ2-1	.	ASSEGPSSYNEQF
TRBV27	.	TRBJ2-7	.	ASSLRRGAYEQY
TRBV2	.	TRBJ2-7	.	ASRVSSYEQY
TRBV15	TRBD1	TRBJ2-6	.	ATSSPTPGQGMGGANVLT
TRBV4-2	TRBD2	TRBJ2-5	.	ASSQERFTGLAGEGDEETQY
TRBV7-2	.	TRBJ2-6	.	ASSEQGLSGANVLT
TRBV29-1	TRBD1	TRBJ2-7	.	SVLGQSYEQY
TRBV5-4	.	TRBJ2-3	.	ASSLAGTDTQY
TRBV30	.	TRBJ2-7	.	AWSEGEQY
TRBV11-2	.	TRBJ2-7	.	ASSLVTRPTESEQY
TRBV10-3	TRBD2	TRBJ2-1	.	AISPGLAGSFYNEQF
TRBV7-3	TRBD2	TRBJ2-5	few	ASSLREGETQY
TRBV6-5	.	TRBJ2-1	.	ASSYADSSSYNEQF
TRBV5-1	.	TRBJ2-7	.	ASSLSLEFGQY
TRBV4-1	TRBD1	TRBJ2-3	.	ASSQDGASGQGTDTQY
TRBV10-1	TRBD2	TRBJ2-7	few	ASSASGVLSYEQY
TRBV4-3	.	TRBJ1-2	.	ASSQGGSRYGYT
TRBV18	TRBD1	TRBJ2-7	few	ASSPDRVGSEQY
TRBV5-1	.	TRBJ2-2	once	ASAPGTSTGELF
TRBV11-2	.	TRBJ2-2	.	ASSLDSRFLVRDTGELF
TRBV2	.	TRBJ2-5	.	AMGSTGRGTETQY
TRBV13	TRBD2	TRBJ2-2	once	ASSPLAGANTGELF
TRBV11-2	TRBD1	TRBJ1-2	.	ASSLVGQGAYGYT
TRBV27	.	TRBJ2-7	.	ASSLSAWYEQY
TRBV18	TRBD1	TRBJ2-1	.	ASSPDRGSYNEQF
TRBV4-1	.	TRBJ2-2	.	ASSPPWGENTGELF
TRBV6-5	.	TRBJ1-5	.	ASSRAASNQPQH
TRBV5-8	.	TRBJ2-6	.	ASSTGRVTGANVLT
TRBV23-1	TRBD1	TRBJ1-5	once	ASSQVVRQGFHGNQPQH
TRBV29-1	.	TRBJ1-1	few	SAQRGTEAF
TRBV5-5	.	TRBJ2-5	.	ASSLQAVNRETQY
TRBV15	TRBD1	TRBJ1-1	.	ATSPPGQETRGPNTEAF
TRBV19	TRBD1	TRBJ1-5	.	ASSIPGQGAVYSNQPQH
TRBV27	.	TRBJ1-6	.	ASSPGQRNSPLH
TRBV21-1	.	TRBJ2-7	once	ASSTKGGRTSGRRSYEQY
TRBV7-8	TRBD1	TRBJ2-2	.	ASSLVGRGLGNTGELF
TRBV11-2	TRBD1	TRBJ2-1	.	ASSLIGGQWNEQF
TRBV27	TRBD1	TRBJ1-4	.	ASSLSGTGLFNEKLF
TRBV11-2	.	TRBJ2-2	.	ASSWTGELF
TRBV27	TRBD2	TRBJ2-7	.	ASSLSAGTLREQY
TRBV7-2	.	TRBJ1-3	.	ASSLQWASGNTIY
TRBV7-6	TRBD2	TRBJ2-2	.	ASSLAIVLLAGVDGELF
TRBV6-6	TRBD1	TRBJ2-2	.	ASSPQGAGTGELF
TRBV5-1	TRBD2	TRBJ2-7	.	ASRREGSLYEQY
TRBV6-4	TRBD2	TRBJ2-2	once	ASSDVPGLAGPGELF
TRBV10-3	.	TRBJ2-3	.	AIGRDGRTDTQY
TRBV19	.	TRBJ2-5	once	ASSDPLWGQETQY
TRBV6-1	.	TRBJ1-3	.	ASTGEFGNTIY
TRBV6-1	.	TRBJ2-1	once	ASSARADEQF
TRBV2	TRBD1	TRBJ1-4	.	ASSYDRGGEKLF
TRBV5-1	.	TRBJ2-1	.	ASSFPGPYNEQF